This record concerns one T cell receptor (beta chain) sequence. What it binds is unknown. The sequencing template was cDNA reverse transcribed from extracted RNA. The assay was immunoSEQ multiplex PCR, and TCRdb's table has in-frame clones only and misses some. The sample lists approximately 180,000 clones, 50% to 65% occurring once. The ends were cut back, 4 bases at V and 4 bases at J, with 13 bases in the middle. The V gene's germline CDR1 is SGHTA and CDR2 FQGTGA. This CDR3 contains 14 residues. The sample comes from a study of CD8+ T cells in alopecia areata. General study results and limits: Sharing of TCRs across patients appeared less clear than in mice, possibly for HLA-related reasons.

Regarding treatment: oral pan-JAK inhibitor, 5-10 mg twice daily. The gene calls are TRBV7-3 and TRBJ1-1, with D maybe TRBD1 (6 bases). This TCR derives from a human donor with alopecia areata. This specimen consisted of CD8+ T cells sorted from blood, obtained at week 24, from a patient treated with tofacitinib. CDR3 residues: CASSSYREITEAFF. The CDR3 DNA is TGTGCCAGCAGCTCATACAGGGAGATCACTGAAGCTTTCTTT.